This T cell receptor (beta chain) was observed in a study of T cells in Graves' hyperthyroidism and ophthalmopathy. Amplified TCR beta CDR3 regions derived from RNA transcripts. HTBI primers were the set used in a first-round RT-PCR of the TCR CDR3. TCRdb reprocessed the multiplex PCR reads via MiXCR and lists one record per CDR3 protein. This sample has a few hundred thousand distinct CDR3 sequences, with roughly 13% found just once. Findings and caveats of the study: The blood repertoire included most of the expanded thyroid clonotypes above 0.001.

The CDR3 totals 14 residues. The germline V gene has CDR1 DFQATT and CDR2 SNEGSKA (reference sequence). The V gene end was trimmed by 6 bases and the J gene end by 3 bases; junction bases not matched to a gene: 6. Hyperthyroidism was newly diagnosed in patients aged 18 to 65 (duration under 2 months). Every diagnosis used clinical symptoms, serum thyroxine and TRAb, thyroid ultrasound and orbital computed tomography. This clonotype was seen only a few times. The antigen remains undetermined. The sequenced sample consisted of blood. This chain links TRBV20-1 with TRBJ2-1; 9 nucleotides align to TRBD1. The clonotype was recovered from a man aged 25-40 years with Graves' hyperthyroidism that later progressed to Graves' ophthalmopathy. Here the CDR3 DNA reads TGCAGTGCGGCCCGGGACAGGGACTACAATGAGCAGTTCTTC. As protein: CSAARDRDYNEQFF.